This T cell receptor (beta chain) originates from a study of shared clonotypes between healthy human individuals. About the research overall: Three plates were used per donor for CD4 naive, three for CD4 memory, two for CD8 naive and one for CD8 memory. Study-wide results and limits: An expected dependence of interdonor clonotype sharing on sequencing depth was noted.

Using immunoSEQ multiplex PCR, the repertoire was profiled, and TCRdb retains in-frame clones only, with some absent. The table has under 130,000 clones, about 72% seen once. The CDR3 consists of 14 residues. Between the trimmed V and J ends, which lost 0 bases and 6 bases, there was a span of 12 bases. The V gene's germline CDR1 is SGHDN and CDR2 FVKESK. Of note for this clone: Antigen specificity is unknown.

The source material was memory CD8+ T cells sorted from blood. Subset defined: CD45RO+ cells pooled with CCR7-negative TemRA cells. V usage is TRBV14 and J usage is TRBJ2-7; no clear D. The receptor's source is a woman between 25 and 40 years old in good health. CDR3 sequence (DNA): TGTGCCAGCAGCCAAGATATTTCTTGGGTCGAGCAGTACTTC. Its translation: CASSQDISWVEQYF.